The 27 T cell receptor beta chains in this list originate from one sample, sequenced in a study of blood T cell repertoires in COVID-19. Produced via immunoSEQ multiplex PCR; TCRdb's table is partial and in-frame only. The table shows 60,000 to 85,000 clones, with 75% to 90% occurring only once. Sequenced sample: peripheral blood. The receptors come from a human donor in a cohort sampled during active COVID-19.

The V and J genes are TRBV28 and TRBJ2-7; 8 nucleotides line up with TRBD1. V dropped 6 bases and J dropped 0; count of bases not matched to a gene: 7. The germline gives CDR1 MDHEN, CDR2 SYDVKM. The CDR3 is made up of 15 amino acids. The CDR3 sequence: CASSPRDRFSYEQYF. CDR3 nucleotide sequence: TGTGCCAGCAGCCCGCGGGACAGGTTCTCCTACGAGCAGTACTTC.

The rearrangement uses TRBV7-8 and TRBJ1-2; possible D gene TRBD1, 5 bases. CDR1 SGHVS and CDR2 FQNEAQ come from the germline V gene. Trimming removed 5 bases at V and 8 bases at J, with 21 bases between. The CDR3 runs 15 residues. As DNA, the CDR3 is TGTGCCAGCAGCGCTAGGTCGTCCAGGGCGTACGGCTACACCTTC. Protein sequence: CASSARSSRAYGYTF.

This clone was picked up one time. The genes are TRBV28 and TRBJ1-2; D not resolved. From germline, CDR1 is MDHEN and CDR2 SYDVKM. The CDR3 contains 16 residues. V gave up 6 bases and J gave up 2 bases, with 19 bases separating them. The CDR3 spells CASSSLIVSRNYGYTF. Here the CDR3 DNA reads TGTGCCAGCAGCTCTCTTATCGTATCGCGGAACTATGGCTACACCTTC.

This chain's CDR3 is CASSEYQQGESEKLFF. CDR3 sequence (DNA): TGTGCCAGCAGTGAATATCAACAGGGGGAAAGTGAAAAACTGTTTTTT. This chain links TRBV25-1 with TRBJ1-4, with 8 bases aligning to TRBD1. CDR3 length equals 16 residues. Germline V gives CDR1 MGHDK, CDR2 SYGVNS. V dropped 0 bases and J dropped 7; count of bases not matched to a gene: 7.

This chain links TRBV28 with TRBJ2-1, with 8 bases identical to TRBD2. There are 17 residues in the CDR3. Germline trimming cut 2 bases from V and 2 bases from J; bases unmatched to any gene: 8. Germline V gene lookup returns CDR1 MDHEN and CDR2 SYDVKM. The CDR3 region is CASSLGRAGGTYNEQFF. CDR3 sequence (DNA): TGTGCCAGCAGTTTAGGTCGGGCGGGGGGTACCTACAATGAGCAGTTCTTC.

The chain is built from TRBV28 and TRBJ2-3; TRBD2 matches at 14 bases. The V gene end was trimmed by 6 bases and the J gene end by 6 bases; junction bases not matched to a gene: 5. Per the germline V gene, CDR1 is MDHEN and CDR2 is SYDVKM. There are 15 residues in the CDR3. CDR3 in DNA: TGTGCCAGCAGAGCCGGGACTAGCGGGGGCGATACGCAGTATTTT. Translation gives CASRAGTSGGDTQYF.

The chain combines TRBV5-4 with TRBJ1-4; 7 nucleotides agree with TRBD1. Germline V gene lookup returns CDR1 SGHNT and CDR2 YYREEE (reference sequence). J lost 7 bases, V lost 4 bases, and 4 bases had no gene match. The CDR3 is 13 amino acids. CDR3 in DNA: TGTGCCAGCAGCACACAGGGGTTTGAAAAACTGTTTTTT. This translates into CASSTQGFEKLFF.

CDR3 amino acids: CATGAGGPFDEQFF. The CDR3 DNA sequence: TGTGCCACCGGAGCGGGGGGGCCGTTCGATGAGCAGTTCTTC. The chain employs TRBV10-3 and TRBJ2-1; 10 bases align to TRBD2. After removal of 10 bases from V and 8 bases from J, the junction contained 11 bases not matched to a gene. This CDR3 is built from 14 residues. Germline assignment: CDR1 ENHRY and CDR2 SYGVKD.

This clone was seen once. The genes are TRBV10-1 and TRBJ2-5; 9 bases are shared with TRBD2. The CDR3 totals 16 residues. The germline CDR1 and CDR2 sequences are WNHNN and SYGVQD (reference sequence). V shed 4 bases and J 4 bases; nucleotides not matched to a gene: 10. The DNA for the CDR3 is TGCGCCAGCAGTGGGGGTAGGCTAGCGGGACGAGAGACCCAGTACTTC. It codes for CASSGGRLAGRETQYF.

This clone was counted a few times. The rearrangement uses TRBV28 and TRBJ1-5, with a possible D match to TRBD1 (6 bases). From germline, CDR1 is MDHEN and CDR2 SYDVKM. The CDR3 consists of 15 residues. Trimming pared 6 bases from V and 3 bases from J, leaving 15 bases between. CDR3 amino acids: CASSPGRGPNQPQHF. In nucleotides, the CDR3 is TGTGCCAGCAGCCCTGGGCGGGGGCCCAATCAGCCCCAGCATTTT.

The J gene is TRBJ1-1, the V gene TRBV7-2, with a tentative D call TRBD1 (6 bases). Between the trimmed V and J ends, which lost 5 bases and 1 base, there was a span of 17 bases. Germline V gene lookup returns CDR1 SGHTA and CDR2 FQGNSA. CDR3 length: 16 amino acids. The CDR3 spells CASSRGAGARNTEAFF. The CDR3 coding sequence is TGTGCCAGCAGCCGGGGGGCAGGGGCGAGGAACACTGAAGCTTTCTTT. The full variable domain, with the rest looked up from reference TRBV7-2 and TRBJ1-1, is GAGVSQSPSNKVTEKGKDVELRCDPISGHTALYWYRQSLGQGLEFLIYFQGNSAPDKSGLPSDRFSAERTGGSVSTLTIQRTQQEDSAVYLCASSRGAGARNTEAFFGQGTRLTVV.

The chain uses TRBV6-6 and TRBJ1-5; weak D call: TRBD1 (5 bases). Per germline, CDR1 MNHNY and CDR2 SVGAGI (reference sequence). V gave up 4 bases and J gave up 2 bases, with 12 bases separating them. The CDR3 spans 15 residues. CDR3 protein: CASSSGGIGNQPQHF. CDR3 DNA sequence: TGTGCCAGCAGTTCCGGGGGGATTGGCAATCAGCCCCAGCATTTT.

The chain couples TRBV6-5 to TRBJ2-7, with D possibly matching TRBD2 (6 bases). V lost 4 bases, J lost 4 bases, and 14 bases lay in between. Germline CDR1 MNHEY, CDR2 SVGAGI. CDR3 length: 14 amino acids. The CDR3 is CASSLEGRLYEQYF. CDR3 nucleotides: TGTGCCAGCAGTTTGGAGGGGAGGTTATACGAGCAGTACTTC.

The chain uses TRBV30 and TRBJ2-2; 8 positions match TRBD1. This CDR3 comprises 15 residues. V shed 5 bases, J shed 0 bases, and the junction held 5 bases outside the gene matches. Germline loops: CDR1 GTSNPN, CDR2 SVGIG (reference sequence). CDR3 amino acids: CAWGGQGTNTGELFF. CDR3 bases: TGTGCCTGGGGAGGACAGGGTACGAACACCGGGGAGCTGTTTTTT.

The rearrangement links TRBV19 to TRBJ2-2, with 9 bases that match TRBD1. The CDR3 length is 15 residues. V was clipped by 3 bases and J by 7 bases; unmatched bases: 6. Looked up from germline, CDR1 is LNHDA and CDR2 is SQIVND (reference sequence). This chain's CDR3 is CASSMGTGRSGELFF. In DNA form, the CDR3 reads TGTGCCAGTAGTATGGGGACAGGGAGAAGCGGGGAGCTGTTTTTT.

The J gene is TRBJ2-1, the V gene TRBV28; the match to TRBD2 covers 8 bases. Looked up from germline, CDR1 is MDHEN and CDR2 is SYDVKM. Trimming removed 4 bases from V and 5 bases from J; junction bases left unmatched: 7. This CDR3 has 15 amino acids. The CDR3 here is CASSSGSGDHNEQFF. CDR3 nucleotide sequence: TGTGCCAGCAGTTCGGGTAGCGGGGATCACAATGAGCAGTTCTTC.

The chain links TRBV4-1 to TRBJ2-7; maybe TRBD1 (6 bases). CDR3 length: 15 residues. The V end was cut by 6 bases, the J end by 4 bases, with 19 bases between. CDR1 and CDR2 from the germline V gene are MGHRA and YSYEKL. Written as DNA, the CDR3 is TGCGCCAGCAGGCTCGCCGGGACACGTTCATACGAGCAGTACTTC. This sequence encodes CASRLAGTRSYEQYF.

This chain links TRBV7-3 with TRBJ2-6, with D uncertain. CDR3 length: 14 residues. V was clipped by 5 bases and J by 0 bases, with 5 bases between them. From germline, CDR1 is SGHTA and CDR2 FQGTGA. The CDR3 loop is CASSQISGANVLTF. DNA for the CDR3: TGTGCCAGCAGCCAAATCTCTGGGGCCAACGTCCTGACTTTC.

This clone has just a few counts. V gene TRBV6-5 combines with J gene TRBJ2-1, with unresolved D. The CDR3 is 16 residues long. CDR1 and CDR2 (germline): MNHEY, SVGAGI. Trimming stripped 4 bases from V and 10 bases from J, with 23 bases between. The CDR3 reads CASSSTLETLYREQFF. The CDR3 region has the DNA TGTGCCAGCAGTTCAACGCTGGAAACACTCTACAGAGAGCAGTTCTTC.

The genes are TRBV7-3 and TRBJ2-3; 8 nucleotides line up with TRBD2. This CDR3 is built from 14 residues. With V trimmed by 5 bases and J by 2 bases, 3 bases remained unmatched. Germline CDR1 is SGHTA and CDR2 is FQGTGA. As DNA, the CDR3 is TGTGCCAGCAGCCCGACTAGCGTCACAGATACGCAGTATTTT. Amino acid sequence: CASSPTSVTDTQYF.

The rearrangement links TRBV4-2 to TRBJ1-1, with D perhaps matching TRBD1 (5 bases). There are 17 residues in the CDR3. CDR1 and CDR2 (germline): LGHNA, YNFKEQ. V was shortened by 0 bases and J by 2 bases, with 16 bases between the two germline ends. The DNA for the CDR3 is TGTGCCAGCAGCCAAGATTACGGGGGATCTAGAAACACTGAAGCTTTCTTT. Translating gives CASSQDYGGSRNTEAFF.

The genes are TRBV4-1 and TRBJ2-2; D is ambiguous. This CDR3 contains 15 residues. Trimming left V 4 bases short and J 5 bases short, with 14 bases between. From germline, CDR1 is MGHRA and CDR2 YSYEKL. The CDR3 spells CASSPQIDITGELFF. CDR3 DNA: TGCGCCAGCAGCCCGCAGATCGACATAACCGGGGAGCTGTTTTTT.

The DNA for the CDR3 is TGTGCCAGCAGCTTAGGCCCGACATACCCCCCGGACAGAGCAGGGAATGAGCAGTTCTTC. As protein: CASSLGPTYPPDRAGNEQFF. The rearrangement uses TRBV13 and TRBJ2-1; weak D call: TRBD1 (6 bases). Germline V gene lookup returns CDR1 PRHDT and CDR2 FYEKMQ (reference sequence). Trimming removed 0 bases from V and 7 bases from J, with 28 bases in between. The CDR3 loop spans 20 amino acids.

V and J are TRBV7-2 and TRBJ1-1, with D unresolved. V gave up 3 bases and J gave up 1 base, with 9 bases separating them. Looked up from germline, CDR1 is SGHTA and CDR2 is FQGNSA. This CDR3 spans 14 amino acids. The CDR3: CASSFGVGNTEAFF. Here the CDR3 DNA reads TGTGCCAGCAGCTTTGGAGTTGGGAACACTGAAGCTTTCTTT.

The V call is TRBV5-1, the J call TRBJ2-5; 7 nucleotides match TRBD1. Per germline, CDR1 SGHRS and CDR2 YFSETQ. The V gene end was trimmed by 4 bases and the J gene end by 5 bases; junction bases not matched to a gene: 8. The CDR3 totals 14 residues. The CDR3 DNA sequence: TGCGCCAGCAGCGACAGGGAAGTTTTGGAGACCCAGTACTTC. Amino acid sequence: CASSDREVLETQYF.

This chain uses TRBV11-2 with TRBJ2-7, with 7 positions matching TRBD1. V gave up 7 bases and J gave up 3 bases; unmatched junction bases: 9. Germline-derived CDR1 and CDR2 are SGHAT and FQNNGV. CDR3 length: 14 amino acids. The CDR3 reads CASTNRRQGYEQYF. CDR3 sequence (DNA): TGTGCCAGCACGAACCGGAGACAGGGCTACGAGCAGTACTTC.

V usage is TRBV4-2 and J usage is TRBJ2-7; TRBD2 might be the D (6 bases). This CDR3 is built from 17 residues. The V gene lost 1 base and the J gene lost 1 base, with 17 bases spanning the gap. Per germline, CDR1 LGHNA and CDR2 YNFKEQ. The CDR3 reads CASSQGAGGFSSYEQYF. CDR3 sequence (DNA): TGTGCCAGCAGCCAAGGGGCCGGGGGTTTTTCTTCCTACGAGCAGTACTTC.